This T cell receptor (beta chain) was found in a study of T-cell memory formation after mild COVID-19 (dated by TCRdb to about 2021). Looking at the study overall: TCR sequence clusters from the two donors were largely donor specific. In a couple of donors, T-cell clones that expanded and contracted after mild COVID-19 were tracked by sequencing TCRalpha and TCRbeta repertoires over time. Two young, previously healthy adult volunteers, one female and one male, were included in the cohort. Summary of the overall study and its limitations: Whether the second-wave clones peaking on day 37 were SARS-CoV-2 specific was not confirmed. The detection of some responding clones in pre-infection memory suggests that pre-existing cross-reactive memory T cells joined the SARS-CoV-2 response. Contracting CD4+ clones appeared mostly in the CM and EM memory subsets, whereas CD8+ clones were enriched in EMRA. Clones contracting from day 15 to 85 had balanced CD4/CD8 phenotypes, while a second wave expanding from day 15 to 37 was biased towards CD4+. Only a couple of mild cases were covered by the study, and larger cohorts that include severe cases with pre-infection samples were considered necessary.

This clonotype was seen a handful of times. What antigen it recognizes has not been identified. No much larger clone exists at a distance of one base, and base qualities are not known. Ficoll-Paque density gradient centrifugation was the method used to isolate PBMCs. The germline V gene provides CDR1 SGHRS and CDR2 YFSETQ. V has 3 bases trimmed and J has 8 bases trimmed; junction bases matching no gene number 7. The CDR3 sequence holds 15 residues, the cysteine and phenylalanine included. CDR3 DNA is the only sequence kept; it has 45 bases, read in frame from the first base. Data came from an Illumina NovaSeq 6000. TCRalpha and TCRbeta cDNA libraries were built by 5'RACE with constant-segment primers, adding sample barcodes and unique molecular identifiers. RNA was extracted from every sample with Trizol reagent. The libraries were amplified in two PCR steps, and the second step added a second sample barcode and Illumina TruSeq adapters. Libraries were sequenced on an Illumina NovaSeq with 2 x 150 bp paired-end reads. Per the source publication's procedure: Demultiplexing of reads and collapsing into UMI-guided consensus sequences were performed with migec v1.2.7. Using mixcr v2.1.11, the UMI consensuses were aligned to TRA and TRB V and J templates and assembled into clonotypes. Clonotypes were classified as expanded or contracted when called significant by both edgeR and NoisET, with noise models trained on biological replicates. For edgeR calls, a false discovery rate-adjusted p below 0.01 and a log2 fold-change threshold of 1 were applied. As an exploratory analysis of dynamics, max-normalized trajectories of the 1000 most abundant clonotypes were examined by PCA with hierarchical clustering. Separately sequenced CD4+ and CD8+ repertoires were used to assign a CD4 or CD8 phenotype to each responding clone. TCRdb reran the public reads through fastp at Q25 and MiXCR, keeping productive beta chains. Identical CDR3 protein sequences are pooled into one entry, listed with their most common genes and DNA. TCRdb, not the original authors, processed these V and J calls. Across this sample there are about 560,000 distinct CDR3 sequences, with roughly a fifth seen only once. Clones ranked in the top ten supply roughly 9.1% of the sample.

The TCR was taken from an adult woman who had mild COVID-19 (a few samples of this study predate the infection). The sample titles of this study are shuffled in the database, so cell type and time point are left out; the donor was told from shared clones. Sequenced sample: PBMCs or a T cell subset sorted from them (not recorded which). The chain uses TRBV5-1 and TRBJ2-1, with 11 central nucleotides matching TRBD2. The DNA is as follows: TGCGCCAGCAGCTCGGGACTAGCGGAGGCGGATGAGCAGTTCTTC. It is translated as CASSSGLAEADEQFF. This CDR3, with the reference TRBV5-1 and TRBJ2-1 proteins standing in past its ends, gives the full variable domain KAGVTQTPRYLIKTRGQQVTLSCSPISGHRSVSWYQQTPGQGLQFLFEYFSETQRNKGNFPGRFSGRQFSNSRSEMNVSTLELGDSALYLCASSSGLAEADEQFFGPGTRLTVL.